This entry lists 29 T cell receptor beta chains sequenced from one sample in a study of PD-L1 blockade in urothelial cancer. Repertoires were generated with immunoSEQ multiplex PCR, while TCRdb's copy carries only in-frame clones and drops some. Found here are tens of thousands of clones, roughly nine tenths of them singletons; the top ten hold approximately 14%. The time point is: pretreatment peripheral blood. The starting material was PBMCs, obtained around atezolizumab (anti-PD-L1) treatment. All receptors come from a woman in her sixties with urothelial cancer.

In DNA form, the CDR3 reads TGTGCCAGCTCACCGGCCGGGGTTTACCGAAACTATGGCTACACCTTC. Translation gives CASSPAGVYRNYGYTF. This sequence joins TRBV18 and TRBJ1-2; D not resolved. The germline V and J ends were trimmed by 3 bases and 2 bases, with 16 bases remaining between them. From germline, CDR1 is KGHSH and CDR2 LQKENI. The length of the CDR3 is 16 residues.

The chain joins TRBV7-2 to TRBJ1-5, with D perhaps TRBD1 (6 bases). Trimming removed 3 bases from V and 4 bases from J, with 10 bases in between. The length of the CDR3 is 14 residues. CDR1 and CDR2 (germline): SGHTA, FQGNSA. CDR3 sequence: CASSLGDRNQPQHF. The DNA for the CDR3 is TGTGCCAGCAGCTTGGGCGACAGGAATCAGCCCCAGCATTTT.

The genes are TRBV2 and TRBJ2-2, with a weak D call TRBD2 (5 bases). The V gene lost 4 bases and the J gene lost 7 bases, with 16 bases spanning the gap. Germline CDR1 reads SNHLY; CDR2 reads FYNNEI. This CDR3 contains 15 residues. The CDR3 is CASSGGPYGGGELFF. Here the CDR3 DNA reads TGTGCCAGCAGTGGCGGGCCGTATGGTGGCGGGGAGCTGTTTTTT. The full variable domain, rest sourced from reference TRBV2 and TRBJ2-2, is EPEVTQTPSHQVTQMGQEVILRCVPISNHLYFYWYRQILGQKVEFLVSFYNNEISEKSEIFDDQFSVERPDGSNFTLKIRSTKLEDSAMYFCASSGGPYGGGELFFGEGSRLTVL.

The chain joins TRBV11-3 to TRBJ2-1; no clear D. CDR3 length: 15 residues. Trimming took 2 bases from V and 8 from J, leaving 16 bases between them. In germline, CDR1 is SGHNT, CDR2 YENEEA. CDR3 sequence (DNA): TGTGCCAGCAGCTTAATCAGAGGTTCAGCCGATGAGCAGTTCTTC. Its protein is CASSLIRGSADEQFF.

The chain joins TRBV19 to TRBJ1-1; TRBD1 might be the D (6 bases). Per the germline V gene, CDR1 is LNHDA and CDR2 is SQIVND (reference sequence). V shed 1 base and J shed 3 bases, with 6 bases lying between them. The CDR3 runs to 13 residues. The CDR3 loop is CASSIAGDTEAFF. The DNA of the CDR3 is TGTGCCAGTAGTATAGCAGGGGACACTGAAGCTTTCTTT.

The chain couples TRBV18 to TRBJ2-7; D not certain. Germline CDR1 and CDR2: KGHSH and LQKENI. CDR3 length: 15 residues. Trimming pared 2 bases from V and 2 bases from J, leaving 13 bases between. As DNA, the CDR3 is TGTGCCAGCTCACCAGCCGGTAGTACCCCCTACGAGCAGTACTTC. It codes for CASSPAGSTPYEQYF.

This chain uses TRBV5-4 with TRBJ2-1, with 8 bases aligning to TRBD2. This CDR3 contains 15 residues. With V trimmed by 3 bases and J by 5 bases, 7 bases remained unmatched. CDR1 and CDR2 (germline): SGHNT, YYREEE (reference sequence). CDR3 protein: CASSSGGLGDNEQFF. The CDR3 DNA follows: TGTGCCAGCAGCTCGGGGGGACTAGGGGACAATGAGCAGTTCTTC.

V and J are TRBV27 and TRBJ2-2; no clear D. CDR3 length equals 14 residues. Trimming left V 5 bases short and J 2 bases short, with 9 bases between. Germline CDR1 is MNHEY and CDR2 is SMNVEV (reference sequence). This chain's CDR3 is CASSPYYNTGELFF. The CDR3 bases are TGTGCCAGCAGTCCATACTACAACACCGGGGAGCTGTTTTTT.

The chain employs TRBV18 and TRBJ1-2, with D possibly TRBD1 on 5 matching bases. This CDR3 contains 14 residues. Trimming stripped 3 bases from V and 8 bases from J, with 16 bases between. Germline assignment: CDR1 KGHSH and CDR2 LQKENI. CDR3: CASSPSVGRGGYTF. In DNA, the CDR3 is TGTGCCAGCTCACCTTCGGTAGGGAGGGGCGGCTACACCTTC.

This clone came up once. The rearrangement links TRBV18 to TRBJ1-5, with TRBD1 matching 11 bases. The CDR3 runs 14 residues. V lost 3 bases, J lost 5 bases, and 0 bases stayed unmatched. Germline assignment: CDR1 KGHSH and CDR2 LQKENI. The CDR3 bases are TGTGCCAGCTCACCGGACAGGGGGCATCAGCCCCAGCATTTT. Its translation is CASSPDRGHQPQHF.

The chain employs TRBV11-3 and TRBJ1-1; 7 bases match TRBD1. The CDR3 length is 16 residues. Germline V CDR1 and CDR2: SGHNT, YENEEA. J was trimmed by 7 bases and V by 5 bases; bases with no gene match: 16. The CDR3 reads CASSLTSVSGQSEAFF. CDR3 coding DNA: TGTGCCAGCAGCCTCACTTCGGTATCGGGACAGAGTGAAGCTTTCTTT.

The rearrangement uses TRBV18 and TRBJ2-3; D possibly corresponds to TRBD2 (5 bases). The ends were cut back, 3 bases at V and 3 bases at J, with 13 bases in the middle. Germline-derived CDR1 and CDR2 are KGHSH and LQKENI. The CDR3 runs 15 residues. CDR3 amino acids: CASSPPASGTDTQYF. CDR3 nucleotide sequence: TGTGCCAGCTCACCCCCGGCCTCGGGAACAGATACGCAGTATTTT.

CDR3 in DNA: TGTGCCAGCAGCTTAGGCCCCTCAGGGGGTAGCGGGGAGAAGGCTACGCAGTATTTT. Translated, it gives CASSLGPSGGSGEKATQYF. The chain is built from TRBV7-2 and TRBJ2-3; D perhaps matches TRBD2 (8 bases). This CDR3 spans 19 amino acids. V lost 1 base and J lost 8, with 28 bases in between. Germline V gives CDR1 SGHTA, CDR2 FQGNSA.

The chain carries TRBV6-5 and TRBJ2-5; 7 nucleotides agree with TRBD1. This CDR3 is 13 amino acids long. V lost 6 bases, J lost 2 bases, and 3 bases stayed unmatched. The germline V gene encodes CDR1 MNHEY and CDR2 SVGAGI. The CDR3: CASRKGQQETQYF. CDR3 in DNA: TGTGCCAGCAGAAAGGGACAGCAAGAGACCCAGTACTTC.

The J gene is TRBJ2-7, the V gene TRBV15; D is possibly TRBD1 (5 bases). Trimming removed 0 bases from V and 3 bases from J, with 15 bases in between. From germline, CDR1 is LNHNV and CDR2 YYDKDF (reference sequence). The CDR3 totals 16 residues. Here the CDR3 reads CATSREKTGEIYEQYF. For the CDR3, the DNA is TGTGCCACCAGCAGAGAGAAAACAGGAGAAATCTACGAGCAGTACTTC.

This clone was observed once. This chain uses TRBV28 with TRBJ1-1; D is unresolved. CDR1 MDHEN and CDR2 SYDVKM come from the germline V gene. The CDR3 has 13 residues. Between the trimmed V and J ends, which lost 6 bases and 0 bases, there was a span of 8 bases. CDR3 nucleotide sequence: TGTGCCAGCAGAAGTACGGTGAACACTGAAGCTTTCTTT. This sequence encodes CASRSTVNTEAFF.

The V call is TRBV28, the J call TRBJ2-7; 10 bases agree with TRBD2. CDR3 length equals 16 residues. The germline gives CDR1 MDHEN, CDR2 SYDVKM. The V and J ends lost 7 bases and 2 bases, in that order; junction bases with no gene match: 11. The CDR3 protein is CASTPLGGLAPYEQYF. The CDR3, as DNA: TGTGCCAGCACCCCTTTAGGGGGACTAGCGCCCTACGAGCAGTACTTC.

Written as DNA, the CDR3 is TGTGCCAGCAGCATTATATCAGGATCACAAGAGACCCAGTACTTC. Its translation: CASSIISGSQETQYF. The J gene is TRBJ2-5, the V gene TRBV6-6; D remains ambiguous. The germline CDR1 and CDR2 sequences are MNHNY and SVGAGI (reference sequence). The CDR3 covers 15 residues. Between the trimmed V and J ends, which lost 6 bases and 2 bases, there was a span of 16 bases.

The CDR3, as DNA: TGTGCCACCAGCAGAGATAGGGCGGGGGGGCAGAATGAGCAGTTCTTC. Encoded protein: CATSRDRAGGQNEQFF. The gene calls are TRBV15 and TRBJ2-1; the match to TRBD2 covers 9 bases. CDR3 length: 16 amino acids. J was trimmed by 7 bases and V by 0 bases; bases with no gene match: 7. Germline assignment: CDR1 LNHNV and CDR2 YYDKDF (reference sequence).

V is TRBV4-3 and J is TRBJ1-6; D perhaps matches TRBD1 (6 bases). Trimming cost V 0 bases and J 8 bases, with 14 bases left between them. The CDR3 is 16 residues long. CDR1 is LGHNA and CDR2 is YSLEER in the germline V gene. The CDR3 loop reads CASSQENWTDYSPLHF. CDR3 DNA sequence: TGCGCCAGCAGCCAAGAGAATTGGACAGACTATTCACCCCTCCACTTT.

The CDR3 is CASTREAGGYGYTF. In nucleotides, the CDR3 is TGTGCCAGCACCCGGGAGGCCGGGGGCTATGGCTACACCTTC. The chain joins TRBV7-2 to TRBJ1-2; TRBD1 might be the D (5 bases). Deletions cut 7 bases from V and 4 bases from J, with 16 bases between. Germline values: CDR1 SGHTA, CDR2 FQGNSA. This CDR3 is 14 amino acids long.

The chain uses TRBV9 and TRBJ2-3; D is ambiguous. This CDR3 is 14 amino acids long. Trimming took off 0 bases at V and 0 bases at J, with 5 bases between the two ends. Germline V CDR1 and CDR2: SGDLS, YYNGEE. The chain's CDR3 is CASSVDGSTDTQYF. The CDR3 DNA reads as TGTGCCAGCAGCGTAGACGGGAGCACAGATACGCAGTATTTT.

CDR3: CASSLGGQLYEQYF. The CDR3 DNA reads TGTGCCAGTAGTTTAGGGGGACAACTCTACGAGCAGTACTTC. This sequence joins TRBV19 and TRBJ2-7, with a weak D call TRBD1 (6 bases). Deletions cut 5 bases from V and 3 bases from J, with 14 bases between. The CDR3 totals 14 residues. Germline CDR1 reads LNHDA; CDR2 reads SQIVND (reference sequence).

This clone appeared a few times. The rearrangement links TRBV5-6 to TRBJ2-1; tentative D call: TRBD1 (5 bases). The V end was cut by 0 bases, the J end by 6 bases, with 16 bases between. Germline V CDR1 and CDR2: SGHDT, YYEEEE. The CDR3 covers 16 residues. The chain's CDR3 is CASSLEGALIGNEQFF. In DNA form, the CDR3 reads TGTGCCAGCAGCTTGGAAGGGGCATTGATTGGCAATGAGCAGTTCTTC.

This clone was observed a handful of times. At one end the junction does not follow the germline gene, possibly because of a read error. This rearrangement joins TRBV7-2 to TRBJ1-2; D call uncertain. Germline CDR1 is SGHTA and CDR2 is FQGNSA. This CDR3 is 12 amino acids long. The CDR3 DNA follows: TGTGCCAGCAGCTCTGCTACGTGGGTCGGGGCCTTC. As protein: CASSSATWVGAF.

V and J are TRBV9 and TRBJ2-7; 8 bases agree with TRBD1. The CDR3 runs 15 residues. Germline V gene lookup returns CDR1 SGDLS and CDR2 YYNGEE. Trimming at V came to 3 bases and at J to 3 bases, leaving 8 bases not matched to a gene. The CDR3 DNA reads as TGTGCCAGCAGCGCCAGGGGGCTCGGTAGCTACGAGCAGTACTTC. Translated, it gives CASSARGLGSYEQYF.

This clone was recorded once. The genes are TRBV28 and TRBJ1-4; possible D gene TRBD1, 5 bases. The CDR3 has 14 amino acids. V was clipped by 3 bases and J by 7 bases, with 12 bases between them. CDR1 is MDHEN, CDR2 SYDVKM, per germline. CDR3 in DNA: TGTGCCAGCAGTTTGGGGCAGGGTAGTGAAAAACTGTTTTTT. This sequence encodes CASSLGQGSEKLFF.

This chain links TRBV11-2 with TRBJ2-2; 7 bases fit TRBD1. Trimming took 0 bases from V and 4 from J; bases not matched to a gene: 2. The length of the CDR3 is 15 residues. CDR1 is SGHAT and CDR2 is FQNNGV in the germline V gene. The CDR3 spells CASSLDPGGTGELFF. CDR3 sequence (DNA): TGTGCCAGCAGCTTAGATCCAGGGGGCACCGGGGAGCTGTTTTTT.

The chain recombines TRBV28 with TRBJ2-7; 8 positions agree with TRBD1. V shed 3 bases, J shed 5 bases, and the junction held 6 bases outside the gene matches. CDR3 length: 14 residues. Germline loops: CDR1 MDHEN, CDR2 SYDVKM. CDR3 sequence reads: CASSFNRQGNEQYF. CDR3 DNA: TGTGCCAGCAGTTTTAATAGACAGGGGAACGAGCAGTACTTC.